What follows are 15 T cell receptor beta chains derived from one specimen sequenced in a study of shared clonotypes between healthy human individuals. Only in-frame clones appear in the TCRdb table, and some are missing; sequencing was by immunoSEQ multiplex PCR. Among approximately 470,000 clones listed, roughly 80% were seen once. The sample was PBMCs. The receptor set was obtained from a woman between 40 and 50 years old in good health. Some clones in this sample may be carry-over from other donors' samples.

Of note for this clone: One base separates it from a far larger clone, so it is likely a read error. Additional DNA sequences in this sample encode the identical CDR3. The chain carries TRBV6-4 and TRBJ2-2; D is possibly TRBD2 (5 bases). The germline gives CDR1 MRHNA, CDR2 SNTAGT. The CDR3 is 14 residues long. The CDR3 reads CASSAPGSTGELFF. DNA for the CDR3: TGCGCCAGCAGTGCCCCGGGATCCACCGGGGAGCTGTTTTTT.

The chain combines TRBV10-3 with TRBJ2-7; a possible D gene is TRBD1 (5 bases). There are 14 residues in the CDR3. Germline V gives CDR1 ENHRY, CDR2 SYGVKD. Trimming cost V 4 bases and J 4 bases, with 14 bases left between them. CDR3 in amino acids: CAISVETETYEQYF. CDR3 sequence (DNA): TGTGCCATCAGTGTGGAGACAGAAACATACGAGCAGTACTTC.

Details on this clone: The likely explanation is a read error, given a far larger clone one base away. J is TRBJ2-7 and V is TRBV4-2; the match to TRBD1 covers 9 bases. Germline CDR1 LGHNA, CDR2 YNFKEQ. This CDR3 contains 15 residues. CDR3: CVSSTRDREGREQYF. CDR3 bases: TGTGTCAGCAGCACCCGGGACAGGGAAGGGCGGGAGCAGTACTTC.

This clone has only a few counts. This may be a read error: a much more frequent sequence differs by one nucleotide. This chain joins TRBV7-3 and TRBJ2-7; D may correspond to TRBD1 or TRBD2 (5 bases each). The CDR3 contains 16 residues. CDR1 SGHTA and CDR2 FQGTGA come from the germline V gene. CDR3: CASSLTGRAGRWEQCF. CDR3 bases: TGTGCCAGCAGCTTAACGGGTAGGGCAGGGCGCTGGGAGCAGTGCTTC.

The chain uses TRBV6-6 and TRBJ1-2, with TRBD1 as a possible D gene (6 bases). The V end was cut by 9 bases, the J end by 1 base, with 12 bases between. The CDR3 runs 13 residues. The germline gives CDR1 MNHNY, CDR2 SVGAGI (reference sequence). Here the CDR3 DNA reads TGTGCCAGTAGCGAGGACAGTAACTATGGCTACACCTTC. Translation gives CASSEDSNYGYTF.

This chain links TRBV30 with TRBJ2-3; the D is unclear. Germline CDR1 and CDR2: GTSNPN and SVGIG (reference sequence). The V gene lost 1 base and the J gene lost 2 bases, with 4 bases spanning the gap. The CDR3 has 12 amino acids. CDR3: CAWSAATDTQYF. The CDR3 DNA reads as TGTGCCTGGAGTGCAGCCACAGATACGCAGTATTTT. Full variable domain (rest looked up from reference TRBV30 and TRBJ2-3): SQTIHQWPATLVQPVGSPLSLECTVEGTSNPNLYWYRQAAGRGLQLLFYSVGIGQISSEVPQNLSASRPQDRQFILSSKKLLLSDSGFYLCAWSAATDTQYFGPGTRLTVL.

The CDR3 sequence is CASRGLAGSSYNEQFF. DNA of the CDR3: TGTGCCAGCAGGGGGCTAGCGGGGAGCTCCTACAATGAGCAGTTCTTC. V usage is TRBV7-2 and J usage is TRBJ2-1; 9 nucleotides line up with TRBD2. Germline CDR1 is SGHTA and CDR2 is FQGNSA. The CDR3 is 16 residues long. V gave up 6 bases and J gave up 0 bases; unmatched junction bases: 6.

V is TRBV7-2 and J is TRBJ1-5, with 7 positions matching TRBD1. The V gene end was trimmed by 1 base and the J gene end by 4 bases; junction bases not matched to a gene: 7. The CDR3 length is 16 residues. Germline V gene sequence: CDR1 SGHTA, CDR2 FQGNSA. The CDR3 region is CASSLVTGVSNQPQHF. The CDR3, as DNA: TGTGCCAGCAGCTTAGTTACAGGGGTCTCGAATCAGCCCCAGCATTTT.

The genes are TRBV30 and TRBJ1-4; the D gene is possibly TRBD1 (5 bases). The CDR3 covers 14 residues. Germline CDR1 is GTSNPN and CDR2 is SVGIG (reference sequence). Trimming cost V 7 bases and J 4 bases, with 16 bases left between them. The CDR3 loop is CALSRDGSNEKLFF. DNA of the CDR3: TGTGCCTTATCCCGGGACGGTAGTAATGAAAAACTGTTTTTT.

The gene calls are TRBV5-1 and TRBJ1-4; 11 bases match TRBD1. V dropped 4 bases and J dropped 7; count of bases not matched to a gene: 3. This CDR3 is built from 14 residues. CDR1 is SGHRS and CDR2 is YFSETQ in the germline V gene. CDR3 loop: CASSGGTGGEKLFF. The DNA of the CDR3 is TGCGCCAGCAGCGGCGGGACAGGGGGTGAAAAACTGTTTTTT. Full variable domain (outside the CDR3, taken from reference TRBV5-1 and TRBJ1-4): KAGVTQTPRYLIKTRGQQVTLSCSPISGHRSVSWYQQTPGQGLQFLFEYFSETQRNKGNFPGRFSGRQFSNSRSEMNVSTLELGDSALYLCASSGGTGGEKLFFGSGTQLSVL.

The chain is built from TRBV27 and TRBJ2-3; 7 positions match TRBD2. With 5 bases clipped from V and 1 base from J, the junction kept 3 bases outside the gene matches. Per germline, CDR1 MNHEY and CDR2 SMNVEV (reference sequence). The CDR3 is 14 amino acids. CDR3 sequence: CASSPGRRTDTQYF. Written as DNA, the CDR3 is TGTGCCAGCAGTCCCGGGAGGCGCACAGATACGCAGTATTTT.

Of note for this clone: This may arise from a read error, as a much more abundant clone is one base away. Other DNA variants within this sample encode the same CDR3. The chain links TRBV10-3 to TRBJ2-3; D not certain. V was pared by 3 bases and J by 3 bases, with 10 bases between. Germline V gene data show CDR1 as ENHRY and CDR2 as SYGVKD. The CDR3 is 14 residues long. In DNA form, the CDR3 reads TGTGCCATCAGTGAAGTCGGATATACAGATACGCAGTATTTT. Translation: CAISEVGYTDTQYF.

The CDR3 nucleotides read TGTGCCAGCAGTTTATACATCCCTAGCTCGGGATACGAGCAGTACTTC. This sequence encodes CASSLYIPSSGYEQYF. V and J are TRBV27 and TRBJ2-7; D perhaps matches TRBD2 (5 bases). The germline CDR1 and CDR2 sequences are MNHEY and SMNVEV (reference sequence). The V gene lost 1 base and the J gene lost 4 bases, with 17 bases spanning the gap. The CDR3 is 16 amino acids.

A note on this clone: A far larger clone is a single base away, which makes a read error likely. At the DNA level, this CDR3 is encoded by other sequences in the same sample as well. The chain carries TRBV10-3 and TRBJ1-5; 7 nucleotides match TRBD1. CDR1 and CDR2 (germline): ENHRY, SYGVKD. The CDR3 is 18 amino acids. CDR3 residues: CAISDRERTGPLNQPQHF. CDR3 DNA: TGTGCTATCAGTGATCGCGAAAGGACAGGACCCCTCAATCAGCCCCAGCATTTT.

CDR3 bases: TGTGCCAGCAGTTCGGCGGGAGAAGTCAGGGGGGAGACCCAGTACTTC. It codes for CASSSAGEVRGETQYF. The chain carries TRBV28 and TRBJ2-5; D possibly matches TRBD1 or TRBD2 (7 bases each). The V gene lost 4 bases and the J gene lost 5 bases, with 20 bases spanning the gap. Germline assignment: CDR1 MDHEN and CDR2 SYDVKM. This CDR3 contains 16 residues.